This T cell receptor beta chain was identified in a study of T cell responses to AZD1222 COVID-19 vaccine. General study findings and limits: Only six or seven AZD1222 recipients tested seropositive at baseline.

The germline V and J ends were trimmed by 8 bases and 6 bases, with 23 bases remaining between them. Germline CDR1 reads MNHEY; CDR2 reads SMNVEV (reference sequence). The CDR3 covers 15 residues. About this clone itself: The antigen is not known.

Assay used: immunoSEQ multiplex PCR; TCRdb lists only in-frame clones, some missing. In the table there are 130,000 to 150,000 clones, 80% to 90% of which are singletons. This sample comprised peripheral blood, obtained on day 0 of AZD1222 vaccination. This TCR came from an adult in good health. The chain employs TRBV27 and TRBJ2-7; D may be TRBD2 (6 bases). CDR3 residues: CASSLVGSGTAEQYF. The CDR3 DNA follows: TGTGCCAGCTCCCTGGTGGGTAGCGGTACTGCCGAGCAGTACTTC.